This passage covers 8 T cell receptor beta chains from one sample sequenced in a study of blood T cell repertoires in COVID-19. Clones were read by immunoSEQ multiplex PCR, and TCRdb kept only the in-frame ones, dropping some. The data show a few hundred thousand clones, more than 75% seen once. Sequenced sample: peripheral blood. The receptors come from a man in his 60s with acute or convalescent COVID-19.

The chain is built from TRBV28 and TRBJ1-1, with TRBD1 as a possible D gene (5 bases). CDR1 is MDHEN, CDR2 SYDVKM, per germline. This CDR3 comprises 14 residues. Trimming removed 8 bases at V and 1 base at J, with 14 bases between. The CDR3 sequence is CASGQGLWNTEAFF. The CDR3 DNA reads as TGTGCCAGCGGTCAGGGACTCTGGAACACTGAAGCTTTCTTT.

This clone was detected once. V gene TRBV5-1 combines with J gene TRBJ1-1; 7 bases line up with TRBD1. J lost 5 bases, V lost 5 bases, and 6 bases had no gene match. This CDR3 has 13 residues. CDR1 and CDR2 (germline): SGHRS, YFSETQ. CDR3: CASRRQGETEAFF. CDR3 DNA: TGCGCCAGCAGGCGGCAGGGGGAGACTGAAGCTTTCTTT. Together with reference TRBV5-1 and TRBJ1-1, the CDR3 gives the full variable domain: KAGVTQTPRYLIKTRGQQVTLSCSPISGHRSVSWYQQTPGQGLQFLFEYFSETQRNKGNFPGRFSGRQFSNSRSEMNVSTLELGDSALYLCASRRQGETEAFFGQGTRLTVV.

V usage is TRBV2 and J usage is TRBJ2-5; tentatively, D is TRBD2 (5 bases). The CDR3 extends over 15 amino acids. The ends were cut back, 4 bases at V and 5 bases at J, with 17 bases in the middle. CDR1 is SNHLY, CDR2 FYNNEI, per germline. The CDR3 bases are TGTGCCAGCAGTGCTGGCGGGTCCTCCGCCGAGACCCAGTACTTC. Residues: CASSAGGSSAETQYF.

J is TRBJ2-2 and V is TRBV30; D is perhaps TRBD1 (5 bases). CDR3 length: 14 residues. The V end lost 0 bases, the J end lost 5 bases, and 10 bases lay between the germline ends. Looked up from germline, CDR1 is GTSNPN and CDR2 is SVGIG (reference sequence). CDR3 amino acids: CAWSVLSGTGELFF. CDR3 nucleotide sequence: TGTGCCTGGAGTGTACTATCAGGGACCGGGGAGCTGTTTTTT.

Turning to this clone: This sequence may be a read error, since a much larger clone differs from it by one base. The chain employs TRBV5-1 and TRBJ1-1; D ambiguous. Between the trimmed V and J ends, which lost 0 bases and 5 bases, there was a span of 8 bases. Germline V gives CDR1 SGHRS, CDR2 YFSETQ. This CDR3 is built from 13 residues. The DNA of the CDR3 is TGCGCCAGCAGCTTGGCCGGGGAAACTGAAGCTTTCTTT. Amino acid sequence: CASSLAGETEAFF.

V and J are TRBV5-6 and TRBJ1-4; D is unresolved. The CDR3 loop spans 15 amino acids. Germline V lookup: CDR1 SGHDT, CDR2 YYEEEE. The V end was cut by 3 bases, the J end by 3 bases, with 12 bases between. The CDR3: CASSWRGRANEKLFF. CDR3 coding DNA: TGTGCCAGCAGCTGGCGGGGTCGAGCTAATGAAAAACTGTTTTTT.

The gene calls are TRBV3-1 (or the pseudogene TRBV3-2) and TRBJ1-1; no clear D. V shed 5 bases and J shed 0 bases, with 10 bases lying between them. From germline, CDR1 is LGHDT and CDR2 YNNKEL (reference sequence). The CDR3 consists of 14 residues. CDR3 DNA: TGTGCCAGCAGCGCGGAACGCATGAACACTGAAGCTTTCTTT. Protein: CASSAERMNTEAFF.

V and J are TRBV27 and TRBJ2-2; 12 positions agree with TRBD2. Trimming cost V 2 bases and J 3 bases; bases outside gene matches: 4. Germline V gene lookup returns CDR1 MNHEY and CDR2 SMNVEV (reference sequence). The CDR3 totals 17 residues. CDR3 bases: TGTGCCAGCAGTTTACTAGCGGGGGGGCAGGACACCGGGGAGCTGTTTTTT. Protein: CASSLLAGGQDTGELFF.